This T cell receptor (beta chain) was captured by sequencing in a study of molecular identifiers for immune sequencing clone quantification. Study-level findings and limits: Over 98% of effector molecules, yet under 1% of naive-cell molecules, were held by clones above 20 RNA copies.

Germline assignment: CDR1 LNHDA and CDR2 SQIVND (reference sequence). Deletions cut 6 bases from V and 2 bases from J, with 10 bases between. CDR3 size: 13 residues. TCRdb called the PCR reads again in MiXCR, with one record for every CDR3 protein. The profile covers approximately 100,000 distinct CDR3 sequences, with over 30% appearing a single time and 4% to 4.5% taken by the ten largest. This clonotype came up many times. The target antigen is unknown. Sorting defined naive CD8 T cells as CD8+CD4-CCR7+CD45RA+. The receptor comes from a human donor in good health. Some libraries in this study had Jurkat cell RNA spiked in. This sequence joins TRBV19 and TRBJ1-1; no definite D call. Input material: naive CD8+ T cells from blood, with Jurkat cell RNA spiked in. The subset was: FACS-sorted CD8+CD4-CCR7+CD45RA+ naive T cells. CDR3 loop: CASSPEGNTEAFF. Written as DNA, the CDR3 is TGTGCCAGTAGCCCAGAGGGAAACACTGAAGCTTTCTTT.